This record concerns one T cell receptor (beta chain) sequence. Its specificity is not known. Prominent immunodeficiency with autoinflammation defined PRAID. Sequenced by immunoSEQ multiplex PCR; TCRdb stores in-frame clones only, minus some. This sample has roughly 8,900 clones; 88% occur once, and the top ten carry roughly 13%. Trimming removed 7 bases from V and 3 bases from J, with 11 bases in between. The CDR3 contains 13 residues. The data were obtained in a study of stem cell transplantation in POMP-related autoinflammatory disease. In the study overall: CD8+ T cells were low and CD4+ cells naive-skewed before transplant. DNA chimerism showed 100% graft donor engraftment of neutrophils and platelets through one year. Study-wide findings and caveats: In PRAID patients, the number of distinct TRB V-J gene pairings was restricted.

This receptor was taken from a human patient with POMP-related autoinflammation and immune dysregulation (PRAID). The graft donor may be the source of some T cells. V gene TRBV12-3 or TRBV12-4 combines with J gene TRBJ2-3, with D perhaps TRBD1 (5 bases). Sequencing was performed on CD8+ T cells from PBMCs, taken after stem cell transplantation. This chain's CDR3 is CASTDKLTDTQYF. DNA for the CDR3: TGTGCCAGCACGGACAAGCTAACAGATACGCAGTATTTT.